One sample yielded the 29 T cell receptor beta chains listed below, sequenced in a study of blood T cell repertoires in COVID-19. Method: immunoSEQ multiplex PCR; TCRdb's copy keeps in-frame clones and lacks some. The repertoire consists of a few hundred thousand clones, with around 92% occurring once and the leading ten covering roughly 6.7%. The sequencing sample was made of peripheral blood. All receptors derive from a man in his late teens or twenties who had recovered from COVID-19.

This chain links TRBV3-1 (or the pseudogene TRBV3-2) with TRBJ2-2, with D possibly being TRBD1 (6 bases). Germline CDR1 is LGHDT and CDR2 is YNNKEL (reference sequence). The CDR3 totals 14 residues. The ends were cut back, 4 bases at V and 4 bases at J, with 10 bases in the middle. CDR3 DNA sequence: TGTGCCAGCAGCCCTCGAGGGGGCACCGGGGAGCTGTTTTTT. Amino acid sequence: CASSPRGGTGELFF.

This chain connects TRBV3-1 (or the pseudogene TRBV3-2) to TRBJ2-5; perhaps TRBD1 as D (6 bases). Germline values: CDR1 LGHDT, CDR2 YNNKEL (reference sequence). The CDR3 is 18 amino acids. The V gene lost 0 bases and the J gene lost 3 bases, with 20 bases spanning the gap. In nucleotides, the CDR3 is TGTGCCAGCAGCCAAGATAGGCGGTACATAGGGACAAAAGAGACCCAGTACTTC. It specifies CASSQDRRYIGTKETQYF.

The genes are TRBV4-1 and TRBJ2-3; the match to TRBD1 covers 7 bases. Losses at the gene ends were 6 bases for V and 0 bases for J; bases not matched to a gene: 6. This CDR3 has 15 residues. The V gene's germline CDR1 is MGHRA and CDR2 YSYEKL. CDR3 bases: TGCGCCAGCAGATTGGGGGACAGAAGCACAGATACGCAGTATTTT. Translation gives CASRLGDRSTDTQYF.

This clone was detected only a few times. J is TRBJ2-7 and V is TRBV21-1; TRBD1 reflects the table's D call only, with no check against the DNA. TRBV21-1 is a known pseudogene. This CDR3 comprises 15 residues. CDR3 sequence (DNA): TGTGCCAGCAGCAAAGGGACAGGGCCTGCCTACGAGCAGTACTTC. This translates into CASSKGTGPAYEQYF.

This clone has only a few counts. The chain employs TRBV7-9 and TRBJ2-7, with D unclear. Trimming pared 3 bases from V and 6 bases from J, leaving 6 bases between. The V gene's germline CDR1 is SEHNR and CDR2 FQNEAQ (reference sequence). The CDR3 covers 11 residues. This CDR3 reads CASSFSAEQYF. In DNA, the CDR3 is TGTGCCAGCAGCTTTAGTGCCGAGCAGTACTTC.

V gene TRBV19 combines with J gene TRBJ2-1; D is perhaps TRBD1 (6 bases). Germline V gene data show CDR1 as LNHDA and CDR2 as SQIVND (reference sequence). Trimming shortened V by 3 bases and J by 9 bases, and 18 bases separated the two germline ends. The CDR3 is 15 residues long. CDR3 residues: CASSIAGVRGIEQFF. As DNA, the CDR3 is TGTGCCAGTAGTATCGCAGGCGTCAGGGGCATTGAGCAGTTCTTC.

The chain is built from TRBV7-6 and TRBJ2-3; 7 nucleotides match TRBD2. Trimming removed 6 bases from V and 0 bases from J; junction bases left unmatched: 6. Germline V lookup: CDR1 SGHVS, CDR2 FNYEAQ. The CDR3 covers 15 residues. The CDR3 nucleotides read TGTGCCAGCAGACCGCGGGGGACGAGCACAGATACGCAGTATTTT. Its translation: CASRPRGTSTDTQYF.

This chain uses TRBV5-8 with TRBJ1-2; 10 bases agree with TRBD1. Germline lookup yields CDR1 SGHTS and CDR2 YDEGEE. The trim removed 2 bases at V and 8 bases at J, leaving 9 bases unmatched. The CDR3 runs to 15 residues. The CDR3 region is CASSFRDRGVSGYTF. The CDR3 nucleotides are TGTGCCAGCAGCTTCCGGGACAGGGGTGTATCCGGCTACACCTTC.

This chain links TRBV6-4 with TRBJ1-2; maybe TRBD1 (6 bases). From germline, CDR1 is MRHNA and CDR2 SNTAGT. The CDR3 extends over 15 amino acids. V was trimmed by 2 bases and J by 6 bases, leaving 16 bases between them. This CDR3 reads CASSDPKSGVDGYTF. In DNA, the CDR3 is TGTGCCAGCAGTGACCCCAAATCAGGGGTTGATGGCTACACCTTC.

The chain employs TRBV5-1 and TRBJ1-1; D not certain. The CDR3 has 15 amino acids. Trimming removed 6 bases from V and 1 base from J, with 16 bases in between. Germline V lookup: CDR1 SGHRS, CDR2 YFSETQ. The CDR3 reads CASTPLAGSNTEAFF. The CDR3 DNA follows: TGCGCCAGCACCCCTTTGGCGGGGTCGAACACTGAAGCTTTCTTT. The full variable domain, its missing parts supplied by reference TRBV5-1 and TRBJ1-1, is KAGVTQTPRYLIKTRGQQVTLSCSPISGHRSVSWYQQTPGQGLQFLFEYFSETQRNKGNFPGRFSGRQFSNSRSEMNVSTLELGDSALYLCASTPLAGSNTEAFFGQGTRLTVV.

The chain has TRBV18 and TRBJ2-1, with 7 bases lining up with TRBD1. The CDR3 has 16 amino acids. From germline, CDR1 is KGHSH and CDR2 LQKENI. Unmatched junction bases numbered 4, after V lost 2 bases and J lost 0 bases. The DNA for the CDR3 is TGTGCCAGCTCACCAGGCAGGGGGAACTCCTACAATGAGCAGTTCTTC. It codes for CASSPGRGNSYNEQFF. The whole variable domain, filled in from reference TRBV18 and TRBJ2-1, reads NAGVMQNPRHLVRRRGQEARLRCSPMKGHSHVYWYRQLPEEGLKFMVYLQKENIIDESGMPKERFSAEFPKEGPSILRIQQVVRGDSAAYFCASSPGRGNSYNEQFFGPGTRLTVL.

The chain couples TRBV18 to TRBJ1-5; 7 nucleotides agree with TRBD1. Germline CDR1 KGHSH, CDR2 LQKENI. V gave up 5 bases and J gave up 2 bases; unmatched junction bases: 3. This CDR3 has 14 amino acids. CDR3 nucleotides: TGTGCCAGCTCATCAGACAGGGGCAATCAGCCCCAGCATTTT. Translating gives CASSSDRGNQPQHF.

In DNA form, the CDR3 reads TGTGCCAGCAGCCGCGGACAGGGTCTCCACGAGCAGTACTTC. It yields the protein CASSRGQGLHEQYF. V usage is TRBV3-1 (or the pseudogene TRBV3-2) and J usage is TRBJ2-7; 8 nucleotides line up with TRBD1. Germline CDR1 reads LGHDT; CDR2 reads YNNKEL (reference sequence). CDR3 length equals 14 residues. Germline trimming cut 4 bases from V and 5 bases from J; bases unmatched to any gene: 7.

This chain connects TRBV6-1 to TRBJ1-4; TRBD1 matches 9 bases. The CDR3 extends over 15 amino acids. CDR1 MNHNS and CDR2 SASEGT come from the germline V gene. V shed 3 bases, J shed 8 bases, and the junction held 7 bases outside the gene matches. CDR3 sequence (DNA): TGTGCCAGCAGTGAGCCGGGACAGGGATCAGAAAAACTGTTTTTT. It codes for CASSEPGQGSEKLFF.

The chain employs TRBV6-2 or TRBV6-3 and TRBJ1-5; tentatively, D is TRBD1 (6 bases). Germline V lookup: CDR1 MNHEY, CDR2 SVGEGT. Trimming took 4 bases from V and 4 from J, leaving 20 bases between them. The length of the CDR3 is 17 residues. The CDR3 loop reads CASSSVWDIAGNQPQHF. The CDR3 coding sequence is TGTGCCAGCAGTTCCGTATGGGACATCGCCGGAAATCAGCCCCAGCATTTT.

A word on this clone: A much larger clone lies one base from this, so it may be a read error. The rearrangement links TRBV11-2 to TRBJ1-2; D gene ambiguous. V was shortened by 5 bases and J by 3 bases, with 10 bases between the two germline ends. Germline CDR1 is SGHAT and CDR2 is FQNNGV. CDR3 length: 13 residues. CDR3 nucleotides: TGTGCCAGCAGCCCAGAGAGGGACTATGGCTACACCTTC. Protein: CASSPERDYGYTF.

This chain uses TRBV6-2 or TRBV6-3 with TRBJ2-7; D possibly corresponds to TRBD1 (6 bases). V was trimmed by 6 bases and J by 4 bases, leaving 16 bases between them. The germline gives CDR1 MNHEY, CDR2 SVGEGT. CDR3 length equals 14 residues. The CDR3 spells CASSLAGAAYEQYF. CDR3 DNA sequence: TGTGCCAGCAGCCTAGCAGGGGCTGCTTACGAGCAGTACTTC.

V and J are TRBV5-8 and TRBJ1-6; D may be TRBD1 (5 bases). V lost 4 bases and J 9 bases, leaving 17 bases between the germline ends. The CDR3 runs to 15 residues. CDR1 is SGHTS, CDR2 YDEGEE, per germline. CDR3 DNA: TGTGCCAGCAGCCCTGAACCGGGGGTCGGTTCACCCCTCCACTTT. Residues: CASSPEPGVGSPLHF.

This chain joins TRBV3-1 (or the pseudogene TRBV3-2) and TRBJ2-2; 8 nucleotides agree with TRBD2. From germline, CDR1 is LGHDT and CDR2 YNNKEL (reference sequence). V was pared by 7 bases and J by 7 bases, with 8 bases of the junction left unmatched. This CDR3 is built from 14 residues. The CDR3 region is CASTDGGAGGELFF. The CDR3 DNA is TGTGCCAGCACCGACGGGGGGGCCGGCGGGGAGCTGTTTTTT.

The chain couples TRBV9 to TRBJ1-4, with 10 bases matching TRBD1. V dropped 4 bases and J dropped 7; count of bases not matched to a gene: 7. The germline gives CDR1 SGDLS, CDR2 YYNGEE. There are 15 residues in the CDR3. CDR3 in amino acids: CASSPRDRGSEKLFF. CDR3 nucleotide sequence: TGTGCCAGCAGCCCCAGGGACAGGGGATCTGAAAAACTGTTTTTT.

This chain links TRBV6-5 with TRBJ1-1; 9 nucleotides agree with TRBD1. Unmatched junction bases numbered 5, after V lost 6 bases and J lost 6 bases. The germline V gene encodes CDR1 MNHEY and CDR2 SVGAGI. The CDR3 consists of 13 residues. CDR3 in amino acids: CASSGQGLAEAFF. In DNA form, the CDR3 reads TGTGCCAGCAGCGGACAGGGGCTCGCTGAAGCTTTCTTT.

This chain uses TRBV6-1 with TRBJ2-2, with TRBD1 identical over 10 bases. Per the germline V gene, CDR1 is MNHNS and CDR2 is SASEGT. The CDR3 length is 16 residues. J was trimmed by 7 bases and V by 2 bases; bases with no gene match: 7. CDR3 nucleotides: TGTGCCAGCAGTGAACGGGGACAGGGGTATAGCGGGGAGCTGTTTTTT. This sequence encodes CASSERGQGYSGELFF.

V and J are TRBV2 and TRBJ1-4; 12 positions agree with TRBD1. CDR1 is SNHLY and CDR2 is FYNNEI in the germline V gene. This CDR3 region has 21 residues. The J segment lost 6 bases and the V segment lost 5 bases, leaving 22 bases of the junction unmatched. CDR3 protein: CASSTPGTGGAKEKLDEKLFF. The CDR3 DNA is TGTGCCAGCAGTACGCCCGGGACAGGGGGCGCGAAAGAGAAGTTGGATGAAAAACTGTTTTTT.

This chain links TRBV29-1 with TRBJ2-3; D is unresolved. CDR1 and CDR2 from the germline V gene are SQVTM and ANQGSEA. The CDR3 covers 12 residues. V was pared by 0 bases and J by 5 bases, with 6 bases between. This chain's CDR3 is CSVEDRRDTQYF. Written as DNA, the CDR3 is TGCAGCGTTGAAGATAGAAGAGATACGCAGTATTTT.

The V call is TRBV5-1, the J call TRBJ2-2; the match to TRBD2 covers 11 bases. Germline CDR1 SGHRS, CDR2 YFSETQ. This CDR3 region has 20 residues. The V segment lost 3 bases and the J segment 0 bases; nucleotides outside the gene matches: 13. CDR3 in amino acids: CASSYASGGKKIANTGELFF. DNA of the CDR3: TGCGCCAGCAGCTATGCTAGCGGGGGGAAAAAAATTGCGAACACCGGGGAGCTGTTTTTT.

The chain carries TRBV9 and TRBJ2-3; D call uncertain. The CDR3 has 12 residues. V lost 3 bases and J lost 4, with 6 bases in between. Germline CDR1 is SGDLS and CDR2 is YYNGEE. The CDR3 reads CASSAIADTQYF. CDR3 DNA sequence: TGTGCCAGCAGCGCTATAGCAGATACGCAGTATTTT.

The CDR3 region has the DNA TGTGCCGATGGTTCCAGGGACAGGGGGAAGAATGGCTACACCTTC. Its translation is CADGSRDRGKNGYTF. V and J are TRBV24-1 and TRBJ1-2, with 11 bases that match TRBD1. Germline CDR1 is KGHDR and CDR2 is SFDVKD. This CDR3 is 15 amino acids long. Trimming removed 12 bases from V and 6 bases from J; junction bases left unmatched: 14.

The V and J genes are TRBV19 and TRBJ2-7, with 7 nucleotides matching TRBD1. Trimming cost V 5 bases and J 6 bases; bases outside gene matches: 4. Germline V gene data show CDR1 as LNHDA and CDR2 as SQIVND (reference sequence). The CDR3 extends over 12 amino acids. DNA for the CDR3: TGTGCCAGTAGTCAGACAGGGCTCGAGCAGTACTTC. This codes for CASSQTGLEQYF. The variable domain in full, with the rest retrieved from reference TRBV19 and TRBJ2-7, is DGGITQSPKYLFRKEGQNVTLSCEQNLNHDAMYWYRQDPGQGLRLIYYSQIVNDFQKGDIAEGYSVSREKKESFPLTVTSAQKNPTAFYLCASSQTGLEQYFGPGTRLTVT.

The chain combines TRBV7-9 with TRBJ2-2, with 9 bases aligning to TRBD2. Germline V gene sequence: CDR1 SEHNR, CDR2 FQNEAQ (reference sequence). V was clipped by 6 bases and J by 4 bases; unmatched bases: 9. The length of the CDR3 is 16 residues. CDR3 nucleotides: TGTGCCAGCAGACCGATAGCGGGAGCGGTCACCGGGGAGCTGTTTTTT. The encoded protein is CASRPIAGAVTGELFF.